This passage covers 22 T cell receptor beta chains from one sample sequenced in a study of cytomegalovirus exposure and HLA in healthy donors. A multiplex PCR was run with 60 Vbeta primers and 13 Jbeta primers. Method: immunoSEQ multiplex PCR; TCRdb's copy keeps in-frame clones and lacks some. The table records some 200,000 clones, about 85% of them present only once. Sample: PBMCs. The receptors here all came from a man between 45 and 60 years old in good health and CMV-seronegative.

This clone was recorded once. The V gene is TRBV29-1, the J gene TRBJ2-5, with D possibly being TRBD1 (6 bases). Germline CDR1 SQVTM, CDR2 ANQGSEA. CDR3 length: 14 amino acids. V dropped 4 bases and J dropped 1 base, with 13 bases sitting between them. The CDR3, as DNA: TGCAGCGTTGGGCCCAGGGGCCTCCAAGAGACCCAGTACTTC. It is translated as CSVGPRGLQETQYF.

The table lists this clone with a count of one. V and J are TRBV6-5 and TRBJ1-1; D might be TRBD1 (5 bases). The germline CDR1 and CDR2 sequences are MNHEY and SVGAGI. Deletions cut 4 bases from V and 4 bases from J, with 16 bases between. The CDR3 spans 15 residues. The CDR3 loop is CASSFSDSSVTEAFF. CDR3 coding DNA: TGTGCCAGCAGTTTCTCCGACAGTTCCGTCACTGAAGCTTTCTTT.

This clone appeared a few times. This chain joins TRBV19 and TRBJ1-1, with 7 bases lining up with TRBD1. This CDR3 comprises 13 residues. Trimming took 8 bases from V and 7 from J; bases not matched to a gene: 10. The V gene's germline CDR1 is LNHDA and CDR2 SQIVND (reference sequence). The CDR3 reads CASFEGGRGEAFF. Here the CDR3 DNA reads TGTGCCAGTTTCGAAGGGGGCAGAGGTGAAGCTTTCTTT.

This clone was counted between two and nine times. This CDR3 is CASSQGRGNTEAFF. In DNA form, the CDR3 reads TGCGCCAGCAGCCAGGGCAGGGGGAACACTGAAGCTTTCTTT. The chain is built from TRBV4-3 and TRBJ1-1; the D gene is possibly TRBD1 (6 bases). The CDR3 length is 14 residues. Trimming took off 3 bases at V and 1 base at J, with 9 bases between the two ends. CDR1 is LGHNA, CDR2 YSLEER, per germline.

The chain combines TRBV5-6 with TRBJ1-2, with 12 positions matching TRBD1. Germline V gene data show CDR1 as SGHDT and CDR2 as YYEEEE. CDR3 size: 17 residues. After removal of 7 bases from V and 7 bases from J, the junction contained 17 bases not matched to a gene. The CDR3 protein is CASLAGPGQGAVGGYTF. In DNA, the CDR3 is TGTGCCAGCCTCGCTGGTCCGGGACAGGGGGCTGTGGGTGGCTACACCTTC.

V and J are TRBV19 and TRBJ2-6; the D is unclear. The V end lost 5 bases, the J end lost 4 bases, and 6 bases lay between the germline ends. The germline V gene encodes CDR1 LNHDA and CDR2 SQIVND (reference sequence). CDR3 length: 13 residues. CDR3 sequence: CASSPSGANVLTF. The CDR3 DNA is TGTGCCAGTAGTCCCTCCGGGGCCAACGTCCTGACTTTC.

The J gene is TRBJ2-2, the V gene TRBV29-1; D gene unclear. Germline-derived CDR1 and CDR2 are SQVTM and ANQGSEA. Trimming left V 3 bases short and J 3 bases short, with 8 bases between. The CDR3 runs 13 residues. The CDR3 loop is CSVDTDYTGELFF. DNA of the CDR3: TGCAGCGTTGACACAGATTACACCGGGGAGCTGTTTTTT.

This chain links TRBV7-9 with TRBJ1-2, with 9 bases that match TRBD1. The V gene's germline CDR1 is SEHNR and CDR2 FQNEAQ (reference sequence). The trim removed 6 bases at V and 7 bases at J, leaving 12 bases unmatched. The CDR3 length is 15 residues. The CDR3 DNA sequence: TGTGCCAGCAGACCGCCCAGGACAGGGGATTTTGGCTACACCTTC. Its translation is CASRPPRTGDFGYTF.

A single count supports this clone. The chain is built from TRBV5-1 and TRBJ2-1; a weak D match, TRBD1 (6 bases). The V end was cut by 1 base, the J end by 1 base, with 18 bases between. The CDR3 runs 18 residues. The V gene's germline CDR1 is SGHRS and CDR2 YFSETQ. The CDR3 loop reads CASSLRPAGASSYNEQFF. DNA for the CDR3: TGCGCCAGCAGCTTGAGGCCCGCAGGGGCGTCTTCCTACAATGAGCAGTTCTTC.

This clone was found a few times. The genes are TRBV7-2 and TRBJ2-1; 7 nucleotides line up with TRBD1. CDR1 is SGHTA, CDR2 FQGNSA, per germline. This CDR3 is built from 14 residues. V lost 7 bases and J lost 3; bases outside the gene matches: 6. CDR3 sequence reads: CASTQQGSYNEQFF. In DNA form, the CDR3 reads TGTGCCAGCACACAACAGGGGAGCTACAATGAGCAGTTCTTC.

The chain links TRBV7-2 to TRBJ2-5; maybe TRBD2 (5 bases). CDR3 size: 14 residues. V was clipped by 6 bases and J by 5 bases, with 16 bases between them. Germline V lookup: CDR1 SGHTA, CDR2 FQGNSA. CDR3 in DNA: TGTGCCAGCAGGCCCCCCGGGATGGGGGAGACCCAGTACTTC. It is translated as CASRPPGMGETQYF.

V and J are TRBV5-5 and TRBJ1-1, with D perhaps TRBD1 (5 bases). V was pared by 2 bases and J by 1 base, with 15 bases between. The CDR3 length is 16 residues. Germline V CDR1 and CDR2: SGHKS, YYEKEE (reference sequence). The chain's CDR3 is CASSFDPSGQNTEAFF. The CDR3 nucleotides are TGTGCCAGCAGCTTCGATCCCTCAGGGCAGAACACTGAAGCTTTCTTT.

This rearrangement joins TRBV7-3 to TRBJ1-2; D is possibly TRBD1 (6 bases). CDR3 length: 14 residues. The germline V gene encodes CDR1 SGHTA and CDR2 FQGTGA. Trimming shortened V by 4 bases and J by 5 bases, and 14 bases separated the two germline ends. The chain's CDR3 is CASSSSQGLYGYTF. Written as DNA, the CDR3 is TGTGCCAGCAGCTCTTCCCAGGGGCTTTATGGCTACACCTTC.

In this sample, this clone turned up once. This chain links TRBV7-9 with TRBJ1-2; weak D call: TRBD1 (5 bases). V was trimmed by 1 base and J by 6 bases, leaving 18 bases between them. Germline lookup yields CDR1 SEHNR and CDR2 FQNEAQ (reference sequence). The CDR3 has 16 residues. DNA for the CDR3: TGTGCCAGCAGCTTAGGGGACTCCTTCCGGAGGAATGGCTACACCTTC. The encoded protein is CASSLGDSFRRNGYTF.

The chain employs TRBV14 and TRBJ2-2; no clear D. This CDR3 has 13 amino acids. CDR1 and CDR2 (germline): SGHDN, FVKESK. Trimming removed 4 bases from V and 5 bases from J, with 8 bases in between. CDR3: CASSPTWTGELFF. The CDR3 nucleotides read TGTGCCAGCAGCCCTACGTGGACCGGGGAGCTGTTTTTT. Looking up the rest from reference TRBV14 and TRBJ2-2 gives the full variable domain: EAGVTQFPSHSVIEKGQTVTLRCDPISGHDNLYWYRRVMGKEIKFLLHFVKESKQDESGMPNNRFLAERTGGTYSTLKVQPAELEDSGVYFCASSPTWTGELFFGEGSRLTVL.

The chain carries TRBV7-2 and TRBJ2-3; TRBD2 agrees at 9 bases. The CDR3 covers 15 residues. V lost 5 bases, J lost 1 base, and 4 bases stayed unmatched. Germline lookup yields CDR1 SGHTA and CDR2 FQGNSA. The CDR3 is CASSISGGRTDTQYF. The CDR3 DNA follows: TGTGCCAGCAGCATTAGCGGGGGCCGCACAGATACGCAGTATTTT.

The genes are TRBV11-2 and TRBJ2-5, with TRBD1 matching over 7 bases. CDR3 length equals 15 residues. Germline CDR1 reads SGHAT; CDR2 reads FQNNGV. Trimming removed 2 bases from V and 2 bases from J; junction bases left unmatched: 5. The CDR3 nucleotides are TGTGCCAGCAGCTTAAGAGGGGGACAGCAAGAGACCCAGTACTTC. It translates to CASSLRGGQQETQYF. Full variable domain (rest looked up from reference TRBV11-2 and TRBJ2-5): EAGVAQSPRYKIIEKRQSVAFWCNPISGHATLYWYQQILGQGPKLLIQFQNNGVVDDSQLPKDRFSAERLKGVDSTLKIQPAKLEDSAVYLCASSLRGGQQETQYFGPGTRLLVL.

The chain joins TRBV5-1 to TRBJ1-2, with D unclear. The CDR3 is made up of 16 amino acids. Germline V gene lookup returns CDR1 SGHRS and CDR2 YFSETQ. Deletions cut 4 bases from V and 0 bases from J, with 16 bases between. The CDR3 reads CASSPRGFITNYGYTF. CDR3 bases: TGCGCCAGCAGCCCACGGGGTTTCATTACTAACTATGGCTACACCTTC.

This chain connects TRBV10-3 to TRBJ2-5; 9 bases match TRBD2. Looked up from germline, CDR1 is ENHRY and CDR2 is SYGVKD. This CDR3 has 16 residues. V was clipped by 4 bases and J by 1 base; unmatched bases: 7. The CDR3 DNA sequence: TGTGCCATCAGTGCGGGAGCGGGGGGCTTCCAAGAGACCCAGTACTTC. Translated: CAISAGAGGFQETQYF.

This clone came up a few times. J is TRBJ1-1 and V is TRBV4-1; a weak D match, TRBD1 (6 bases). There are 14 residues in the CDR3. Germline values: CDR1 MGHRA, CDR2 YSYEKL. Trimming shortened V by 1 base and J by 5 bases, and 11 bases separated the two germline ends. The chain's CDR3 is CASSQVSTGTEAFF. The CDR3 bases are TGCGCCAGCAGCCAAGTTTCGACAGGAACTGAAGCTTTCTTT.

The genes are TRBV7-2 and TRBJ2-3, with D possibly being TRBD2 (6 bases). CDR3 length: 16 residues. Germline V lookup: CDR1 SGHTA, CDR2 FQGNSA. V dropped 4 bases and J dropped 2 bases, with 16 bases sitting between them. CDR3 in amino acids: CASSSLSGSSTDTQYF. CDR3 nucleotides: TGTGCCAGCAGCTCCCTGAGCGGGTCTTCCACAGATACGCAGTATTTT.

The V call is TRBV10-1, the J call TRBJ2-7; 7 bases line up with TRBD2. The germline V gene has CDR1 WNHNN and CDR2 SYGVQD (reference sequence). CDR3 length: 15 amino acids. The V and J ends lost 3 bases and 3 bases, in that order; junction bases with no gene match: 8. The DNA of the CDR3 is TGCGCCAGCAGTGATTCCGGGACTAACTTCTACGAGCAGTACTTC. Its protein product is CASSDSGTNFYEQYF.